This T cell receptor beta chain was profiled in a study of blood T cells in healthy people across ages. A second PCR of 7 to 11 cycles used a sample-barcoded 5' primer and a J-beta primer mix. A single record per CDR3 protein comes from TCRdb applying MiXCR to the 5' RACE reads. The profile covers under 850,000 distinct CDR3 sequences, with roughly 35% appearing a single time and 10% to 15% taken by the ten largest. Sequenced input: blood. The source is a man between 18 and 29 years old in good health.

In nucleotides, the CDR3 is TGCGCCAGCAGCCAAGACCCGAGAGGGTTGGCAGATACGCAGTATTTT. Protein product: CASSQDPRGLADTQYF. This chain joins TRBV4-1 and TRBJ2-3, with a weak D call TRBD2 (5 bases). CDR1 MGHRA and CDR2 YSYEKL come from the germline V gene. V was pared by 0 bases and J by 4 bases, with 14 bases between. The CDR3 is made up of 16 amino acids.